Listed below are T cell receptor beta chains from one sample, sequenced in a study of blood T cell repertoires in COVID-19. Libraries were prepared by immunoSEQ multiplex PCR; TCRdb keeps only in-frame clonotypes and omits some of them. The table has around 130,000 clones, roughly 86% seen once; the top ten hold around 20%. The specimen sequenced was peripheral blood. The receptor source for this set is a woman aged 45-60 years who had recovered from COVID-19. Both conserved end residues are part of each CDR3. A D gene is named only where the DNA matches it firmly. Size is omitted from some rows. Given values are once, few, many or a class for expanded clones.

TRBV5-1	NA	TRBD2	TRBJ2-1	CASSPAGSSYNEQFF	TGCGCCAGCAGCCCAGCGGGGAGCTCCTACAATGAGCAGTTCTTC
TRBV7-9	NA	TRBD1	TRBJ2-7	CASSRGGPISYEQYF	TGTGCCAGCAGCCGAGGGGGCCCCATTTCCTACGAGCAGTACTTC
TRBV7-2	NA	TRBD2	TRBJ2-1	CASSLGGGGRFKQFF	TGTGCCAGCAGCTTAGGCGGTGGCGGGAGGTTTAAGCAGTTCTTC
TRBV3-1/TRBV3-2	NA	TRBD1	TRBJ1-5	CASSPRQGLPQHF	TGTGCCAGCAGCCCAAGACAGGGACTGCCCCAGCATTTT
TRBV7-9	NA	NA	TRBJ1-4	CASSLVVGADEKLFF	TGTGCCAGCAGCTTAGTGGTCGGAGCGGATGAAAAACTGTTTTTT
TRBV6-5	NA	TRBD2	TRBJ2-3	CASSPTSGGGGTQYF	TGTGCCAGCAGTCCTACTAGCGGGGGTGGAGGAACGCAGTATTTT
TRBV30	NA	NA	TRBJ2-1	CAWSAGLVWFF	TGTGCCTGGAGTGCGGGATTAGTTTGGTTCTTC
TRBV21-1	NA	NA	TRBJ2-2	CASSIGTGSLRELFF	TGTGCCAGCAGCATTGGGACAGGGTCTTTACGGGAGCTGTTTTTT
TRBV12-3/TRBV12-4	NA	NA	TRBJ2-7	CASSRSTVYEQYF	TGTGCCAGCAGTAGGTCGACAGTCTACGAGCAGTACTTC
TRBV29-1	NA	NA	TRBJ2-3	CSVSLGGTQYF	TGCAGCGTTTCCCTAGGGGGTACGCAGTATTTT
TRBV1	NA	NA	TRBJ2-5	CTSSLTNPGRETQYF	TGCACCAGCAGCCTAACTAACCCCGGCAGAGAGACCCAGTACTTC
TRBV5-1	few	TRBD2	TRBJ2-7	CASSLFSGGPVEQYF	TGCGCCAGCAGCTTGTTTTCGGGAGGGCCTGTCGAGCAGTACTTC
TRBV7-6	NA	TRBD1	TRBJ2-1	CASSLGGQQFF	TGTGCCAGCAGCCTAGGGGGCCAGCAGTTCTTC
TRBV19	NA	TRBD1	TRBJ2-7	CASSRQGAREQYF	TGTGCCAGTAGTCGACAGGGGGCTCGGGAGCAGTACTTC
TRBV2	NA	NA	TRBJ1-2	CASGSRNYGYTF	TGTGCCAGCGGGAGCAGGAATTATGGCTACACCTTC
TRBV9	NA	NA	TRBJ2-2	CASSVDGAPGELFF	TGTGCCAGCAGCGTAGACGGAGCTCCCGGGGAGCTGTTTTTT
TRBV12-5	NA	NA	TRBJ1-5	CASGFAAVGGGNQPQHF	TGTGCTAGTGGGTTTGCCGCCGTTGGGGGGGGCAATCAGCCCCAGCATTTT
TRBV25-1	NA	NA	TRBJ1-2	CASSEWRDFDYGYTF	TGTGCCAGCAGTGAGTGGAGGGACTTCGACTATGGCTACACCTTC
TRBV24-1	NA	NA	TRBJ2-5	CATSDPEGAAETQYF	TGTGCCACCAGTGACCCGGAGGGGGCGGCTGAGACCCAGTACTTC
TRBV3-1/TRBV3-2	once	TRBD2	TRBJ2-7	CASSLGLAGLGYEQYF	TGTGCCAGCAGCCTCGGACTAGCGGGGCTAGGTTACGAGCAGTACTTC
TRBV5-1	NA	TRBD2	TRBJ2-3	CASSLGGRGRDADTQYF	TGCGCCAGCAGCTTGGGGGGACGCGGGAGGGACGCAGATACGCAGTATTTT
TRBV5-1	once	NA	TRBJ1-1	CASSSNPGFDTEAFF	TGCGCCAGCAGCTCTAACCCGGGTTTTGACACTGAAGCTTTCTTT
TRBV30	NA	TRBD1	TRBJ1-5	CAWSVHRGRGQPQHF	TGTGCCTGGAGTGTACACAGGGGGCGCGGTCAGCCCCAGCATTTT
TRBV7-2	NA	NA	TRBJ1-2	CASSVDTGSGYTF	TGTGCCAGCAGCGTAGATACAGGGTCTGGCTACACCTTC
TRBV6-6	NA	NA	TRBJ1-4	CASSNGGKAREKLFF	TGTGCCAGCAGTAACGGGGGTAAAGCTCGTGAAAAACTGTTTTTT
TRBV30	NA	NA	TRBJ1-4	CAWSGQLNEKLFF	TGTGCCTGGAGTGGCCAACTTAATGAAAAACTGTTTTTT
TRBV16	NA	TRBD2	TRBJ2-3	CASSPPGGTDTQYF	TGTGCCAGCAGCCCCCCGGGGGGTACAGATACGCAGTATTTT
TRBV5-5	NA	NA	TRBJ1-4	CASSLGLGSEKLFF	TGTGCCAGCAGCCTAGGACTGGGAAGTGAAAAACTGTTTTTT
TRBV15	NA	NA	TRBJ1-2	CATSKGGNGYTF	TGTGCCACCAGCAAGGGGGGGAATGGCTACACCTTC
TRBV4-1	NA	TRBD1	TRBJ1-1	CASSQGQGKWFWNTEAFF	TGCGCCAGCAGCCAAGGACAGGGAAAGTGGTTCTGGAACACTGAAGCTTTCTTT
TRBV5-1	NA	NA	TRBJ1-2	CASSSQVNYGYTF	TGCGCCAGCAGCTCGCAGGTTAACTATGGCTACACCTTC
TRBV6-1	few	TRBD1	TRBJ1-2	CASSDIRQGYYGYTF	TGTGCCAGCAGTGACATACGACAGGGCTACTATGGCTACACCTTC
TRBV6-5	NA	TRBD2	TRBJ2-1	CASSSGLASNEQFF	TGTGCCAGCAGTTCTGGACTAGCCTCCAATGAGCAGTTCTTC
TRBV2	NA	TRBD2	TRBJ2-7	CASSPVGRGRPYEQYF	TGTGCCAGCAGTCCGGTCGGGAGGGGGAGACCCTACGAGCAGTACTTC
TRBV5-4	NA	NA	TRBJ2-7	CASSPGSSYEQYF	TGTGCCAGCAGCCCCGGGAGTTCCTACGAGCAGTACTTC
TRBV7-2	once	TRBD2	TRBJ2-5	CASSLGSGLQTQYF	TGTGCCAGCAGCTTAGGTAGCGGGCTACAGACCCAGTACTTC
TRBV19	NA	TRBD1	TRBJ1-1	CASSLLPGTGIGAEAFF	TGTGCCAGTAGTCTCCTCCCCGGGACAGGGATCGGCGCTGAAGCTTTCTTT
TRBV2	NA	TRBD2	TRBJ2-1	CASRGAQSGGNEQFF	TGTGCCAGCAGGGGCGCACAAAGCGGGGGGAATGAGCAGTTCTTC
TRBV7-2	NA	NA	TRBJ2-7	CASSLNQGGSYEQYF	TGTGCCAGCAGCTTAAATCAAGGGGGCTCCTACGAGCAGTACTTC
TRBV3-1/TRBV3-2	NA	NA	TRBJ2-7	CASSPRDKTYEQYF	TGTGCCAGCAGCCCCAGGGACAAAACCTACGAGCAGTACTTC
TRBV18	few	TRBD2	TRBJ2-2	CASSSLAGGSNTGELFF	TGTGCCAGCTCGTCACTAGCGGGAGGGTCAAACACCGGGGAGCTGTTTTTT
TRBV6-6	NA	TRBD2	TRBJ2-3	CASSYPLAGELYTQYF	TGTGCCAGCAGCTACCCACTAGCGGGAGAGCTCTATACGCAGTATTTT
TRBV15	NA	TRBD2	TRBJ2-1	CATSRGLAGVNEQFF	TGTGCCACCAGCCGTGGACTAGCGGGAGTGAATGAGCAGTTCTTC
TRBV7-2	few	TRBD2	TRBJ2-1	CASRGRGSPSYNEQFF	TGTGCCAGCAGGGGGCGGGGGTCCCCTTCCTACAATGAGCAGTTCTTC
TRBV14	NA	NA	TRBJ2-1	CARSEVGEQFF	TGTGCCAGATCGGAGGTAGGTGAGCAGTTCTTC
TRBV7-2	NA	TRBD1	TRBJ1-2	CASSLYSGQGPYGYTF	TGTGCCAGCAGCCTTTATTCGGGACAGGGTCCCTATGGCTACACCTTC
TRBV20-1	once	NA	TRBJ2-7	CSASPPRSDKSGGEQYF	TGCAGTGCTAGTCCCCCCCGGTCGGACAAATCGGGTGGCGAGCAGTACTTC
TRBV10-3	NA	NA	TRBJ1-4	CATGREDSGGELFF	TGTGCCACCGGCCGGGAGGACAGCGGGGGAGAACTGTTTTTT
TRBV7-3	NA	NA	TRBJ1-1	CASSLVPYSLNTEAFF	TGTGCCAGCAGCTTAGTTCCGTACAGTTTGAACACTGAAGCTTTCTTT
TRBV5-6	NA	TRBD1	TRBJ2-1	CASRLFRGRNEQFF	TGTGCCAGCAGACTCTTCAGGGGGCGGAATGAGCAGTTCTTC
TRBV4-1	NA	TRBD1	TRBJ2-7	CASSRGTVSSYEQYF	TGCGCCAGCAGCCGGGGGACAGTTAGCTCCTACGAGCAGTACTTC
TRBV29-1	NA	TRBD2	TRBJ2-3	CSVEDPGLAATDTQYF	TGCAGCGTTGAGGACCCGGGACTAGCGGCAACAGATACGCAGTATTTT
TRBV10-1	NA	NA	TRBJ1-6	CASSERRGSPLHF	TGCGCCAGCAGTGAACGACGCGGTTCACCCCTCCACTTT
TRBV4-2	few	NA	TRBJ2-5	CASSLGDSRETQYF	TGTGCCAGCAGCCTCGGGGACTCCCGGGAGACCCAGTACTTC
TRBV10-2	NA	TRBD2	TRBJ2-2	CASSESGGGDTGELFF	TGCGCCAGCAGTGAATCTGGCGGGGGGGACACCGGGGAGCTGTTTTTT
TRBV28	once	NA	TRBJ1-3	CASGSDHSGNTIYF	TGTGCCTCCGGGTCAGATCACTCTGGAAACACCATATATTTT
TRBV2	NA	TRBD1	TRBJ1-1	CASSRGQGGTEAFF	TGTGCCAGCAGTCGGGGACAGGGCGGCACTGAAGCTTTCTTT
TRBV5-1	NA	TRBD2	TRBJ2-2	CASSPKAGALNTGELFF	TGCGCCAGCAGCCCTAAAGCGGGGGCCCTCAACACCGGGGAGCTGTTTTTT
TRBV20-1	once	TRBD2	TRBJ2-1	CSASSPTGLAGNEQFF	TGCAGTGCTAGTTCCCCGACGGGACTAGCGGGTAATGAGCAGTTCTTC